This TCR beta chain came from a study of cytomegalovirus exposure and HLA in healthy donors. The PCR made use of 60 Vbeta and 13 Jbeta primers. Only in-frame clones appear in the TCRdb table, and some are missing; sequencing was by immunoSEQ multiplex PCR. The sample yields 95,000 to 150,000 clones, about 62% seen once. The sequenced sample was PBMCs. The origin of this receptor is a woman in her thirties or forties in good health and CMV-seropositive.

CDR3 sequence reads: CSVDTGTGTSSTDTQYF. The CDR3 DNA sequence: TGCAGCGTTGACACCGGGACAGGAACATCTAGCACAGATACGCAGTATTTT. The chain links TRBV29-1 to TRBJ2-3, with 8 bases matching TRBD1. From germline, CDR1 is SQVTM and CDR2 ANQGSEA. V gave up 3 bases and J gave up 0 bases; unmatched junction bases: 11. This CDR3 has 17 amino acids.